What follows are 22 T cell receptor beta chains derived from one specimen sequenced in a study of T cells in tuberculosis. Produced via immunoSEQ multiplex PCR; TCRdb's table is partial and in-frame only. The sample carries about 34,000 clones, roughly 92% recorded once. The specimen sequenced was PBMCs. The receptors originated from a donor aged 10-29 years with latent tuberculosis or without tuberculosis infection.

In nucleotides, the CDR3 is TGTGCCAGCAGCGTAGGGGCAGGGTCCTACGAGCAGTACTTC. Translating gives CASSVGAGSYEQYF. V and J are TRBV9 and TRBJ2-7, with D possibly TRBD1 on 5 matching bases. V was cut by 0 bases and J by 1 base, with 8 bases left in between. The CDR3 covers 14 residues. Germline assignment: CDR1 SGDLS and CDR2 YYNGEE.

The CDR3 bases are TGTGCCAGCAGCCCACAGGGGCGCACAGATACGCAGTATTTT. Translation gives CASSPQGRTDTQYF. The chain couples TRBV9 to TRBJ2-3, with 7 bases fitting TRBD1. The V gene end was trimmed by 4 bases and the J gene end by 1 base; junction bases not matched to a gene: 3. Germline CDR1 reads SGDLS; CDR2 reads YYNGEE. The CDR3 length is 14 residues.

The chain recombines TRBV28 with TRBJ2-4; no firm D call. CDR1 and CDR2 from the germline V gene are MDHEN and SYDVKM. V dropped 5 bases and J dropped 14 bases, with 25 bases sitting between them. CDR3 length: 15 amino acids. This CDR3 reads CASSPTENPRVVEYF. The CDR3 DNA sequence: TGTGCCAGCAGTCCCACCGAGAACCCCCGGGTCGTGGAGTACTTC.

The V gene is TRBV19, the J gene TRBJ2-2; a possible D gene is TRBD2 (5 bases). CDR1 and CDR2 (germline): LNHDA, SQIVND (reference sequence). Trimming removed 2 bases from V and 3 bases from J, with 10 bases in between. The CDR3 runs to 15 residues. CDR3 nucleotides: TGTGCCAGTAGTATACCTGGGGAGCACACCGGGGAGCTGTTTTTT. It yields the protein CASSIPGEHTGELFF.

V gene TRBV18 combines with J gene TRBJ1-2; maybe TRBD1 (5 bases). This CDR3 contains 15 residues. The germline gives CDR1 KGHSH, CDR2 LQKENI. The V and J ends lost 0 bases and 4 bases respectively, with 12 bases between them. CDR3 DNA: TGTGCCAGCTCACCACCGTCTGTGGGGGGCTATGGCTACACCTTC. Protein: CASSPPSVGGYGYTF.

The chain recombines TRBV12-5 with TRBJ2-7; D unresolved. This CDR3 is built from 12 residues. V lost 8 bases to trimming and J lost 8 bases, with 16 bases between them. Germline V lookup: CDR1 LGHNT, CDR2 FRNRAP. CDR3 amino acids: CASPSSTEKQYF. The CDR3 bases are TGTGCTAGTCCCTCGAGTACCGAAAAGCAGTACTTC.

DNA for the CDR3: TGTGCCTGGAGCCCCTCGGACAGCGAAAAACTGTTTTTT. This encodes CAWSPSDSEKLFF. This sequence joins TRBV30 and TRBJ1-4; D might be TRBD1 (6 bases). The V gene's germline CDR1 is GTSNPN and CDR2 SVGIG (reference sequence). This CDR3 spans 13 amino acids. The germline V and J ends were trimmed by 3 bases and 8 bases, with 13 bases remaining between them.

The chain uses TRBV5-5 and TRBJ1-2, with TRBD1 identical over 9 bases. V shed 0 bases and J 7 bases; nucleotides not matched to a gene: 7. The CDR3 contains 15 residues. Germline V gene data show CDR1 as SGHKS and CDR2 as YYEKEE (reference sequence). CDR3 sequence: CASSLGTGEKGGYTF. CDR3 coding DNA: TGTGCCAGCAGCTTGGGGACAGGGGAAAAAGGTGGCTACACCTTC.

This CDR3 is CASSEYPTDSSYEQYF. In DNA, the CDR3 is TGTGCCAGCAGTGAATATCCGACAGACAGCTCCTACGAGCAGTACTTC. The rearrangement uses TRBV25-1 and TRBJ2-7, with D tentatively TRBD1 (5 bases). Germline CDR1 and CDR2: MGHDK and SYGVNS. Trimming left V 0 bases short and J 0 bases short, with 12 bases between. The CDR3 has 16 residues.

The chain combines TRBV5-1 with TRBJ1-2, with 8 bases matching TRBD1. Germline V gene data show CDR1 as SGHRS and CDR2 as YFSETQ. The CDR3 consists of 16 residues. J was trimmed by 0 bases and V by 0 bases; bases with no gene match: 4. This CDR3 is CASSLGWGQANYGYTF. CDR3 nucleotide sequence: TGCGCCAGCAGCTTGGGCTGGGGACAGGCTAACTATGGCTACACCTTC.

The chain uses TRBV19 and TRBJ1-1; 8 bases fit TRBD1. CDR3 length: 14 amino acids. J gave up 6 bases and V 5 bases, and 8 bases lay outside the gene matches. The germline V gene encodes CDR1 LNHDA and CDR2 SQIVND (reference sequence). CDR3 residues: CASSLSGGIAEAFF. As DNA, the CDR3 is TGTGCCAGTAGTTTATCAGGGGGCATAGCTGAAGCTTTCTTT.

This sequence joins TRBV28 and TRBJ1-1; D might be TRBD1 (6 bases). The CDR3 sequence is 11 residues long. Germline V CDR1 and CDR2: MDHEN, SYDVKM. V lost 7 bases to trimming and J lost 6 bases, with 9 bases between them. The CDR3 DNA reads TGTGCCAGCACCCCAGGGGCTGAAGCTTTCTTT. Amino acid sequence: CASTPGAEAFF.

The V gene is TRBV6-1, the J gene TRBJ2-5, with D tentatively TRBD1 (6 bases). Trimming removed 4 bases at V and 5 bases at J, with 20 bases between. The CDR3 consists of 16 residues. Per the germline V gene, CDR1 is MNHNS and CDR2 is SASEGT. Here the CDR3 reads CASSGSTGHPMETQYF. The CDR3 DNA follows: TGTGCCAGCAGTGGATCAACGGGACATCCAATGGAGACCCAGTACTTC.

This chain links TRBV15 with TRBJ2-3; 11 nucleotides line up with TRBD1. Germline V gene data show CDR1 as LNHNV and CDR2 as YYDKDF (reference sequence). The CDR3 covers 17 residues. V was clipped by 0 bases and J by 6 bases; unmatched bases: 8. Here the CDR3 reads CATSRDWGQGGGDTQYF. The CDR3 DNA reads as TGTGCCACCAGCAGAGACTGGGGACAGGGGGGAGGGGATACGCAGTATTTT.

The chain carries TRBV28 and TRBJ1-2; a possible D gene is TRBD1 (5 bases). The V end lost 4 bases, the J end lost 3 bases, and 18 bases lay between the germline ends. CDR1 is MDHEN and CDR2 is SYDVKM in the germline V gene. This CDR3 has 16 amino acids. Here the CDR3 DNA reads TGTGCCAGCAGTTCATACCCCCCCACAGGACACTATGGCTACACCTTC. Encoded protein: CASSSYPPTGHYGYTF.

V usage is TRBV7-2 and J usage is TRBJ2-7, with 9 bases identical to TRBD1. The V gene end was trimmed by 3 bases and the J gene end by 3 bases; junction bases not matched to a gene: 3. Germline CDR1 and CDR2: SGHTA and FQGNSA. The CDR3 sequence is 14 residues long. The CDR3 here is CASSFPGQGYEQYF. In DNA form, the CDR3 reads TGTGCCAGCAGCTTTCCGGGACAGGGCTACGAGCAGTACTTC. Combining the CDR3 with reference TRBV7-2 and TRBJ2-7 gives the whole variable domain GAGVSQSPSNKVTEKGKDVELRCDPISGHTALYWYRQSLGQGLEFLIYFQGNSAPDKSGLPSDRFSAERTGGSVSTLTIQRTQQEDSAVYLCASSFPGQGYEQYFGPGTRLTVT.

The chain joins TRBV7-2 to TRBJ1-2; D gene unclear. The CDR3 is 15 amino acids. Deletions cut 1 base from V and 8 bases from J, with 17 bases between. CDR1 and CDR2 from the germline V gene are SGHTA and FQGNSA. In nucleotides, the CDR3 is TGTGCCAGCAGCTTAGAAGTGGTCAGCCAGCGGGGCTACACCTTC. This sequence encodes CASSLEVVSQRGYTF.

V is TRBV30 and J is TRBJ1-1; maybe TRBD1 (6 bases). The CDR3 covers 13 residues. Trimming left V 5 bases short and J 1 base short, with 11 bases between. Germline V gene data show CDR1 as GTSNPN and CDR2 as SVGIG (reference sequence). DNA for the CDR3: TGTGCCTGGCAATTCAGGGGGAACACTGAAGCTTTCTTT. Protein: CAWQFRGNTEAFF.

The chain uses TRBV4-1 and TRBJ1-2; TRBD1 matches at 8 bases. Per the germline V gene, CDR1 is MGHRA and CDR2 is YSYEKL. The length of the CDR3 is 17 residues. J gave up 7 bases and V 4 bases, and 17 bases lay outside the gene matches. For the CDR3, the DNA is TGCGCCAGCAGCCCCCAAGCCCGAGACAGGGGAAGCGTTGGCTACACCTTC. It is translated as CASSPQARDRGSVGYTF.

This chain uses TRBV5-6 with TRBJ1-2, with TRBD1 matching 10 bases. The germline gives CDR1 SGHDT, CDR2 YYEEEE. The CDR3 is 16 amino acids. Trimming at V came to 4 bases and at J to 1 base, leaving 7 bases not matched to a gene. CDR3 loop: CASSESGTGVNYGYTF. The DNA for the CDR3 is TGTGCCAGCAGCGAGTCCGGGACAGGGGTTAACTATGGCTACACCTTC.

The chain is built from TRBV7-8 and TRBJ2-7, with a tentative D call TRBD1 (5 bases). Germline V gives CDR1 SGHVS, CDR2 FQNEAQ. The CDR3 is 12 residues long. Trimming pared 4 bases from V and 4 bases from J, leaving 8 bases between. CDR3 amino acids: CASSSGHYEQYF. CDR3 DNA: TGTGCCAGCAGCTCCGGACATTACGAGCAGTACTTC.

The chain recombines TRBV30 with TRBJ2-7, with a possible D match to TRBD2 (7 bases). Trimming left V 2 bases short and J 1 base short, with 9 bases between. The CDR3 loop spans 13 amino acids. From germline, CDR1 is GTSNPN and CDR2 SVGIG (reference sequence). CDR3 loop: CAWSRGGSYEQYF. For the CDR3, the DNA is TGTGCCTGGAGTAGGGGGGGTTCCTACGAGCAGTACTTC.